This is a list of T cell receptor beta chains from one sample in a study of shared clonotypes between healthy human individuals. The protocol was immunoSEQ multiplex PCR, while the TCRdb copy is restricted to in-frame clones and leaves out a portion. Found here are roughly 510,000 clones, roughly 79% of them singletons; the top ten hold around 13%. The sequenced sample consisted of PBMCs. The source of these receptors is a woman in her thirties or forties in good health. Some clones in this sample may be carry-over from other donors' samples. The CDR3 runs from the conserved cysteine through the conserved F or W. Fields, in order: CDR3 protein, J gene, V gene.

CASTLRDHGYTF	TRBJ1-2	TRBV19
CASSLTGPRLSGNTIYF	TRBJ1-3	TRBV5-1
CASSIGGLAGEQGEQFF	TRBJ2-1	TRBV19
CASSLQGYSGNTIYF	TRBJ1-3	TRBV5-8
CASSIQRNYGYTF	TRBJ1-2	TRBV19
CSARSGRGYTF	TRBJ1-2	TRBV20-1
CSVRVGATDTQYF	TRBJ2-3	TRBV29-1
CASSLVGTEDNSPLHF	TRBJ1-6	TRBV28
CASSSPQSRETQYF	TRBJ2-5	TRBV6-6
CATGSSGANVLTF	TRBJ2-6	TRBV6-5
CASSLGPGDMETQYF	TRBJ2-5	TRBV11-3
CASSSGLAGGHNEQFF	TRBJ2-1	TRBV18
CASSSDGYNEQFF	TRBJ2-1	TRBV11-3
CASSPGGSNYEQYF	TRBJ2-7	TRBV18
CAWAGGPNQPQHF	TRBJ1-5	TRBV30
CASSQDAGAYEQYF	NA	TRBV23-1
CASSLPGTYEQYF	TRBJ2-7	TRBV28
CASKTSGATDTQYF	TRBJ2-3	TRBV5-1
CAISEPGLIGVRETQYF	TRBJ2-5	TRBV10-3
CASSGYRGRGLDTQYF	TRBJ2-3	TRBV6-1
CASSLGQNSYEQYF	TRBJ2-7	TRBV7-7